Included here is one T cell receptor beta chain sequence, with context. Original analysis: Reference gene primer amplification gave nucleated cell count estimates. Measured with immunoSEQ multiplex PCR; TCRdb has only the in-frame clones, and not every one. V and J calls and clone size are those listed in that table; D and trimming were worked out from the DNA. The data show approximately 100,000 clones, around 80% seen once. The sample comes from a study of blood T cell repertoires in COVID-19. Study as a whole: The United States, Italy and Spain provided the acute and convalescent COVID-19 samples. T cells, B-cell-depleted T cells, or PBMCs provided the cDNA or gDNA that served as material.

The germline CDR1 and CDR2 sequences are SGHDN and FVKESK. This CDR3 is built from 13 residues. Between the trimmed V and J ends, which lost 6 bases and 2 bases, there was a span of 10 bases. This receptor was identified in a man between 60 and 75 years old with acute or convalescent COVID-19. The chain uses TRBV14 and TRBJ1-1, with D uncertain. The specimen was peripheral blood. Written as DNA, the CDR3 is TGTGCCAGCAGTTATCTAATCAACACTGAAGCTTTCTTT. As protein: CASSYLINTEAFF.